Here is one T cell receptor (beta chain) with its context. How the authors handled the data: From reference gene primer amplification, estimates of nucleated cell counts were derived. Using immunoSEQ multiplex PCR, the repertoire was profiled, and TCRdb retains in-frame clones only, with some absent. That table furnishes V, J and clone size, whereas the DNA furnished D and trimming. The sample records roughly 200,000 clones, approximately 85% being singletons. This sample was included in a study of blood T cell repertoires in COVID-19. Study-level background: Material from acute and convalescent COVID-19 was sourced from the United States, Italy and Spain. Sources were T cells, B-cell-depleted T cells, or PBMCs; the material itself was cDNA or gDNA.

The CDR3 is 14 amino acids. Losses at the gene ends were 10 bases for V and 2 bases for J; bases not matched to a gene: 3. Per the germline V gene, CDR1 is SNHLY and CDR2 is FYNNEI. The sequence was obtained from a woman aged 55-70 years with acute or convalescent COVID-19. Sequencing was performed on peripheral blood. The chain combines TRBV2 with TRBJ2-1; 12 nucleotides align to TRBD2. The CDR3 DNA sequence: TGTGCCACCCGACTAGCGGGAGCCTACAATGAGCAGTTCTTC. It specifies CATRLAGAYNEQFF.